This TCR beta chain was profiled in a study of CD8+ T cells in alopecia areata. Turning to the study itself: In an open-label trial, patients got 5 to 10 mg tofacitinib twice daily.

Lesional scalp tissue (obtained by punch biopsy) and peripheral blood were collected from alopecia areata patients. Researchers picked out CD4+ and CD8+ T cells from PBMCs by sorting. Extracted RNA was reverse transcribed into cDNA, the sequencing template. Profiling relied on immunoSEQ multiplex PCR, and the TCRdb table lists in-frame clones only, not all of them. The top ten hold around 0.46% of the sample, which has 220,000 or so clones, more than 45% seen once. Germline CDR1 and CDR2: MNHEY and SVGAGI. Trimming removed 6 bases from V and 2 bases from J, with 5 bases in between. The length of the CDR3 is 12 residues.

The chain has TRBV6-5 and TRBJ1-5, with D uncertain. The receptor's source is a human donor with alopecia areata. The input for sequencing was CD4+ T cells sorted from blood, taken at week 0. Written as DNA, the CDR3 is TGTGCCAGCAGAGCGGGCAATCAGCCCCAGCATTTT. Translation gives CASRAGNQPQHF.